Given below is one T cell receptor beta chain in context. Repertoires were generated with immunoSEQ multiplex PCR, while TCRdb's copy carries only in-frame clones and drops some. The sample gives around 39,000 clones, approximately 92% of which show up once; less than 1.5% is in the top ten. The V gene end was trimmed by 3 bases and the J gene end by 6 bases; junction bases not matched to a gene: 10. The CDR3 runs 15 residues. Germline CDR1 is SGHTS and CDR2 is YDEGEE. These data belong to a study of T cell changes during pregnancy in multiple sclerosis. Source material: PBMCs (not recorded whether the cells were cultured). The receptor was derived from a female donor with multiple sclerosis, enrolled in a pregnancy study. This chain joins TRBV5-8 and TRBJ1-1; 8 nucleotides agree with TRBD1. The CDR3, as DNA: TGTGCCAGCAGCTCAACCTACACAGGGGGGGCTGAAGCTTTCTTT. This encodes CASSSTYTGGAEAFF.